The 20 T cell receptor beta chains in this list originate from one sample, sequenced in a study of beta chain features in type 1 diabetes. The study reverse transcribed the entire isolated RNA, so it sequenced expressed TCRB transcripts. Sequenced by immunoSEQ multiplex PCR; TCRdb stores in-frame clones only, minus some. The sample has some 350,000 clones, 8% to 10% seen once. Their cognate antigens are unknown. Regarding the study as a whole: Moderate yet significant TCRB CDR3 shortening was seen in Type 1 diabetes patients in all four CD4+ subsets.

Sequenced sample: central memory CD4+ T cells from blood. The receptor source for this set is a man aged 25-45 years with type 1 diabetes.

In regard to this clone: Other DNA sequences in this specimen translate into the identical CDR3. The chain uses TRBV28 and TRBJ2-3; D may be TRBD1 (6 bases). The V end lost 5 bases, the J end lost 6 bases, and 24 bases lay between the germline ends. The CDR3 is made up of 17 amino acids. Per the germline V gene, CDR1 is MDHEN and CDR2 is SYDVKM. CDR3 nucleotides: TGTGCCAGCAGTCGGCAAAACAGGGCTTTAATAGCGGATACGCAGTATTTT. The encoded protein is CASSRQNRALIADTQYF. Looking up the rest from reference TRBV28 and TRBJ2-3 gives the full variable domain: DVKVTQSSRYLVKRTGEKVFLECVQDMDHENMFWYRQDPGLGLRLIYFSYDVKMKEKGDIPEGYSVSREKKERFSLILESASTNQTSMYLCASSRQNRALIADTQYFGPGTRLTVL.

This clone was detected only a few times. The chain uses TRBV4-3 and TRBJ2-7, with TRBD1 identical over 7 bases. CDR1 is LGHNA, CDR2 YSLEER, per germline. This CDR3 is 15 amino acids long. Trimming at V came to 0 bases and at J to 3 bases, leaving 5 bases not matched to a gene. For the CDR3, the DNA is TGCGCCAGCAGCCAAGAGACAGGGCTCAACTACGAGCAGTACTTC. Translating gives CASSQETGLNYEQYF.

This sequence joins TRBV28 and TRBJ1-5; 8 nucleotides agree with TRBD1. V was clipped by 5 bases and J by 2 bases; unmatched bases: 8. The V gene's germline CDR1 is MDHEN and CDR2 SYDVKM. CDR3 length: 16 residues. CDR3 region: CASSGTQGAGNQPQHF. The DNA of the CDR3 is TGTGCCAGCAGTGGCACCCAGGGGGCAGGCAATCAGCCCCAGCATTTT.

The chain combines TRBV6-5 with TRBJ1-2, with a weak D call TRBD1 (5 bases). The CDR3 covers 14 residues. V lost 6 bases and J 6 bases, leaving 17 bases between the germline ends. From germline, CDR1 is MNHEY and CDR2 SVGAGI. In nucleotides, the CDR3 is TGTGCCAGCAGCCTCGACGACAGATCTAATGGCTACACCTTC. Amino acid sequence: CASSLDDRSNGYTF.

This clone was counted many times. The chain employs TRBV12-2 and TRBJ1-5; TRBD1, the table's D call, lacks a check against the DNA. TRBV12-2 is recorded as a pseudogene. The CDR3 spans 12 residues. The CDR3 bases are TGTGCAAGTCGCTTAGCCAGGGCCCGCCAGCATTTT. Its translation is CASRLARARQHF.

This clone came up many times. This chain connects TRBV14 to TRBJ1-4, with TRBD1 matching 7 bases. V lost 0 bases to trimming and J lost 11 bases; unmatched junction nucleotides: 9. Germline V gives CDR1 SGHDN, CDR2 FVKESK. The CDR3 sequence is 15 residues long. The CDR3 spells CASSQEDRASRKLFF. The DNA of the CDR3 is TGTGCCAGCAGCCAAGAAGACAGGGCTTCTCGGAAACTGTTTTTT.

This clone showed up many times. The chain is built from TRBV10-3 and TRBJ1-5; D may be TRBD1 (6 bases). The CDR3 has 14 residues. V was pared by 8 bases and J by 0 bases, with 11 bases between. Germline V gene data show CDR1 as ENHRY and CDR2 as SYGVKD. The CDR3 loop reads CAIQGTNSNQPQHF. The CDR3 DNA follows: TGTGCCATCCAGGGGACGAATAGCAATCAGCCCCAGCATTTT.

This clone was detected only a few times. The chain carries TRBV28 and TRBJ2-7; D may be TRBD1 (6 bases). This CDR3 is 13 amino acids long. CDR1 and CDR2 from the germline V gene are MDHEN and SYDVKM. V was cut by 5 bases and J by 4 bases, with 12 bases left in between. The CDR3 DNA reads TGTGCCAGCAGTGCTGGACAGCCTTACGAGCAGTACTTC. This codes for CASSAGQPYEQYF.

This clone was counted ten times or more. The chain recombines TRBV28 with TRBJ2-1; possibly TRBD1 for D (6 bases). The V gene lost 6 bases and the J gene lost 15 bases, with 21 bases spanning the gap. The germline V gene encodes CDR1 MDHEN and CDR2 SYDVKM. CDR3 size: 13 residues. The CDR3, as DNA: TGTGCCAGCAGCCAAACAGGGCTCTTGGGTACGTTCTTC. This encodes CASSQTGLLGTFF.

The rearrangement uses TRBV10-1 and TRBJ2-5; D possibly corresponds to TRBD2 (5 bases). TRBJ2-7 explains the end of the DNA better; the J call may be wrong. The CDR3 runs to 13 residues. CDR1 is WNHNN, CDR2 SYGVQD, per germline (reference sequence). The CDR3 loop reads CASSEVTSYEQYF. The CDR3 bases are TGCGCCAGCAGTGAAGTCACTAGCTACGAGCAGTACTTC.

In its sample, this clone was seen a few times. The chain uses TRBV18 and TRBJ2-1; TRBD2 matches at 10 bases. V dropped 3 bases and J dropped 10; count of bases not matched to a gene: 3. The CDR3 totals 13 residues. Germline lookup yields CDR1 KGHSH and CDR2 LQKENI. CDR3 in DNA: TGTGCCAGCTCACCTGGGACTAGCGTCGAGCAGTTCTTC. It yields the protein CASSPGTSVEQFF.

Details on this clone: The junction does not match germline at one end; this may be a read error. The chain joins TRBV28 to TRBJ2-5; 8 nucleotides agree with TRBD2. The DNA end is more similar to TRBJ2-7, so the J call may be wrong. CDR3 length equals 14 residues. The germline CDR1 and CDR2 sequences are MDHEN and SYDVKM. CDR3 DNA: TGTGTCAGCAGTCTTAGCGGGAACTCCTACGAGCAGTACTTC. Translated, it gives CVSSLSGNSYEQYF.

This clone has a handful of counts. The V call is TRBV5-4, the J call TRBJ1-2, with no clear D. This CDR3 is 14 amino acids long. Germline loops: CDR1 SGHNT, CDR2 YYREEE (reference sequence). The V end lost 4 bases, the J end lost 4 bases, and 14 bases lay between the germline ends. Written as DNA, the CDR3 is TGTGCCAGCAGCCAAAGGACTCATACCTATGGCTACACCTTC. Translated: CASSQRTHTYGYTF.

J is TRBJ1-4 and V is TRBV5-1; 9 bases match TRBD1. After removal of 3 bases from V and 4 bases from J, the junction contained 4 bases not matched to a gene. Germline V gene lookup returns CDR1 SGHRS and CDR2 YFSETQ. The CDR3 spans 15 residues. This chain's CDR3 is CASSSGDRDNEKLFF. DNA of the CDR3: TGCGCCAGCAGCTCCGGGGACAGGGATAATGAAAAACTGTTTTTT.

V is TRBV7-9 and J is TRBJ2-7, with 7 bases matching TRBD1. CDR1 and CDR2 from the germline V gene are SEHNR and FQNEAQ (reference sequence). The length of the CDR3 is 13 residues. The ends lost 5 bases at V and 3 bases at J; junction bases unmatched: 4. CDR3 protein: CASSPGGFYEQYF. The CDR3 coding sequence is TGTGCCAGCAGCCCAGGGGGTTTCTACGAGCAGTACTTC.

The V gene is TRBV29-1, the J gene TRBJ1-2, with TRBD1 identical over 8 bases. This CDR3 region has 12 residues. Germline V gene sequence: CDR1 SQVTM, CDR2 ANQGSEA. J lost 8 bases, V lost 6 bases, and 8 bases had no gene match. This CDR3 is CSVETGGGGYTF. The CDR3 bases are TGCAGCGTGGAAACAGGGGGAGGAGGCTACACCTTC.

This clone occurred a few times. The CDR3 here is CASDRGTDTQYF. DNA of the CDR3: TGTGCCAGCGACAGGGGAACAGATACGCAGTATTTT. The genes are TRBV25-1 and TRBJ2-3; 8 bases are shared with TRBD1. V trimming: 8 bases; J trimming: 3 bases; junction bases outside the gene matches: 1. Germline-derived CDR1 and CDR2 are MGHDK and SYGVNS. CDR3 length equals 12 residues. Based on the CDR3 plus reference TRBV25-1 and TRBJ2-3, the full variable domain is EADIYQTPRYLVIGTGKKITLECSQTMGHDKMYWYQQDPGMELHLIHYSYGVNSTEKGDLSSESTVSRIRTEHFPLTLESARPSHTSQYLCASDRGTDTQYFGPGTRLTVL.

V gene TRBV11-3 combines with J gene TRBJ2-5, with 8 bases lining up with TRBD2. Trimming took 7 bases from V and 5 from J; bases not matched to a gene: 9. The germline gives CDR1 SGHNT, CDR2 YENEEA. The CDR3 is 14 amino acids. CDR3 residues: CASTPRTSRETQYF. CDR3 sequence (DNA): TGTGCCAGCACCCCCCGGACTAGCCGGGAGACCCAGTACTTC.

This clone was found many times. The gene calls are TRBV10-3 and TRBJ1-2; D unresolved. The V gene's germline CDR1 is ENHRY and CDR2 SYGVKD. CDR3 size: 9 residues. V gave up 11 bases and J gave up 13 bases, with 14 bases separating them. The CDR3 is CASNHTSTF. The CDR3 DNA reads TGTGCCTCAAATCATACCTCCACCTTC.

The CDR3: CASSQVVVLRNNTEAFF. The CDR3, as DNA: TGCGCCAGCAGTCAGGTCGTAGTGCTCCGGAACAACACTGAAGCTTTCTTT. The V gene is TRBV23-1, the J gene TRBJ1-1, with no clear D. TRBV23-1 is an open reading frame, and its role is uncertain. CDR3 length: 17 residues. With 3 bases removed from V and 2 bases from J, the gap between germline ends came to 19 bases.